A few counts support the clone carrying this T cell receptor beta chain. Its antigen remains unknown. Reverse transcribing all isolated RNA meant expressed TCRB transcripts were sequenced. Naive, central memory and regulatory T cell samples averaged approximately 3.9 million immunoSEQ reads each. Clones were read by immunoSEQ multiplex PCR, and TCRdb kept only the in-frame ones, dropping some. The sample includes hundreds of thousands of clones, over 13% of them seen just once. This record comes from a study of beta chain features in type 1 diabetes. Study-level information: Cell yields, gender and age were comparable in patients and healthy donors.

Study-level results: Moderate yet significant TCRB CDR3 shortening was seen in Type 1 diabetes patients in all four CD4+ subsets.

Germline V lookup: CDR1 ENHRY, CDR2 SYGVKD. Deletions cut 0 bases from V and 1 base from J, with 4 bases between. This CDR3 is 13 amino acids long. CD4+ cells of the naive, central memory, regulatory and stem cell-like memory types were sorted via CD45RO/CCR7/CD25/CD127/CD95/CD27. Sort purity for all populations was recorded as exceeding 98%. The specimen was naive CD4+ T cells from blood. V usage is TRBV10-3 and J usage is TRBJ2-7; D gene ambiguous. This TCR came from a man aged 18 to 29 with type 1 diabetes. In DNA form, the CDR3 reads TGTGCCATCAGTGAGTCGACTTCCTACGAGCAGTACTTC. It specifies CAISESTSYEQYF.